This entry lists 3 T cell receptor beta chains sequenced from one sample in a study of OX40 agonist ivuxolimab in advanced cancers. Using immunoSEQ multiplex PCR, the repertoire was profiled, and TCRdb retains in-frame clones only, with some absent. The profile shows about 79,000 clones, about nine tenths of them singletons. The input for sequencing was CD4+ or CD8+ T cells sorted from blood, taken in a trial of the OX40 agonist ivuxolimab. These TCRs come from an adult with an advanced solid tumor such as melanoma, head and neck, liver or kidney cancer.

V is TRBV9 and J is TRBJ2-3; D gene uncertain. CDR3 length: 14 residues. Germline V gene sequence: CDR1 SGDLS, CDR2 YYNGEE. V was clipped by 0 bases and J by 2 bases, with 7 bases between them. CDR3 sequence: CASSVVPNTDTQYF. The CDR3 DNA reads as TGTGCCAGCAGCGTAGTACCTAACACAGATACGCAGTATTTT.

The CDR3 DNA reads TGCGCCAGCAGCACATCCAGGACGGACCTCGAAGAAGCTTTCTTT. It codes for CASSTSRTDLEEAFF. V is TRBV5-1 and J is TRBJ1-1; no clear D gene. The CDR3 consists of 15 residues. Trimming left V 4 bases short and J 8 bases short, with 21 bases between. Germline CDR1 and CDR2: SGHRS and YFSETQ.

V gene TRBV11-2 combines with J gene TRBJ2-7; 11 positions agree with TRBD2. The CDR3 sequence is 13 residues long. The V segment lost 5 bases and the J segment 6 bases; nucleotides outside the gene matches: 3. Germline V gene data show CDR1 as SGHAT and CDR2 as FQNNGV. Here the CDR3 reads CASSPGLAGEQYF. The CDR3 bases are TGTGCCAGCAGCCCCGGACTAGCGGGCGAGCAGTACTTC. Combining the CDR3 with reference TRBV11-2 and TRBJ2-7 gives the whole variable domain EAGVAQSPRYKIIEKRQSVAFWCNPISGHATLYWYQQILGQGPKLLIQFQNNGVVDDSQLPKDRFSAERLKGVDSTLKIQPAKLEDSAVYLCASSPGLAGEQYFGPGTRLTVT.